The 7 T cell receptor beta chains below were found in one sample sequenced in a study of cytomegalovirus exposure and HLA in healthy donors. PCR was performed using 60 Vbeta and 13 Jbeta primers. Repertoires were generated with immunoSEQ multiplex PCR, while TCRdb's copy carries only in-frame clones and drops some. The table has some 150,000 clones, around 79% seen once. The sequencing input was PBMCs. The receptors originated from a man aged 25 to 40 in good health and CMV-seropositive.

This chain links TRBV29-1 with TRBJ1-1, with D possibly TRBD1 on 6 matching bases. The CDR3 extends over 13 amino acids. The germline V gene encodes CDR1 SQVTM and CDR2 ANQGSEA. V was trimmed by 6 bases and J by 1 base, leaving 12 bases between them. The CDR3 nucleotides are TGCAGCGTCGGGAGGGGGGGGAACACTGAAGCTTTCTTT. Residues: CSVGRGGNTEAFF.

This chain links TRBV7-9 with TRBJ2-2, with 9 positions matching TRBD2. V lost 4 bases and J lost 10; bases outside the gene matches: 7. CDR1 SEHNR and CDR2 FQNEAQ come from the germline V gene (reference sequence). The CDR3 consists of 14 residues. The CDR3 DNA is TGTGCCAGCAGCTGGACTAGCGCTACGGAGGAGCTGTTTTTT. This codes for CASSWTSATEELFF.

The rearrangement uses TRBV5-1 and TRBJ2-3, with 9 bases fitting TRBD2. CDR1 SGHRS and CDR2 YFSETQ come from the germline V gene. This CDR3 comprises 15 residues. V shed 5 bases and J 2 bases; nucleotides not matched to a gene: 6. CDR3 loop: CASRERLAATDTQYF. The CDR3 DNA is TGCGCCAGCAGAGAGAGACTAGCGGCCACAGATACGCAGTATTTT.

The gene calls are TRBV5-6 and TRBJ2-5; 9 nucleotides align to TRBD1. Germline CDR1 is SGHDT and CDR2 is YYEEEE. V shed 2 bases, J shed 4 bases, and the junction held 12 bases outside the gene matches. This CDR3 contains 17 residues. In DNA form, the CDR3 reads TGTGCCAGCAGCTTATTGACGGGACAGGGAATCGGAGAGACCCAGTACTTC. It is translated as CASSLLTGQGIGETQYF.

The CDR3 DNA reads TGTGCCAGCAGCTTGGCTCCAGGCCGATCCTACGAGCAGTACTTC. Amino acid sequence: CASSLAPGRSYEQYF. The chain uses TRBV5-4 and TRBJ2-7; D gene ambiguous. V lost 0 bases and J lost 1, with 11 bases in between. CDR1 SGHNT and CDR2 YYREEE come from the germline V gene (reference sequence). The CDR3 contains 15 residues.

The table lists this clone with a count of one. The genes are TRBV21-1 and TRBJ2-7; TRBD2, the table's D call, was not compared with the DNA. TRBV21-1 counts as a pseudogene. This CDR3 contains 12 residues. The CDR3 DNA follows: TGTGCCAGCGTCTCTCCGGGCTACGAGCAGTACTTC. Translating gives CASVSPGYEQYF.

The J gene is TRBJ2-7, the V gene TRBV27; 10 nucleotides agree with TRBD2. CDR1 and CDR2 from the germline V gene are MNHEY and SMNVEV (reference sequence). With V trimmed by 3 bases and J by 4 bases, 0 bases remained unmatched. The CDR3 runs 13 residues. This CDR3 reads CASSFSGRYEQYF. DNA of the CDR3: TGTGCCAGCAGTTTTAGCGGGAGGTACGAGCAGTACTTC.